This TCR beta chain appears in the sequencing data of a study of identical twins. Study results and caveats: Insertions were fewer in abundant cord blood beta clonotypes, whereas memory repertoires showed none of this pattern. Monozygotic twins shared more out-of-frame TCR alpha than recombination models predicted.

This clonotype appeared many times. Its antigen is undetermined. Germline CDR1 is SGHDT and CDR2 is YYEEEE. Between the trimmed V and J ends, which lost 4 bases and 6 bases, there was a span of 15 bases. The CDR3 spans 14 residues. MiXCR, applied by TCRdb to the 5' RACE reads, yields one record per CDR3 protein. The sample has under 400,000 distinct CDR3 sequences, 8.5% to 10% seen once; the top ten hold roughly 9%. Sequenced input: naive T cells sorted from blood. The receptor was derived from a woman in her forties or fifties in good health. This chain uses TRBV5-6 with TRBJ2-3, with D possibly TRBD2 on 6 matching bases. CDR3 amino acids: CASSGEGSGDTQYF. Here the CDR3 DNA reads TGTGCCAGCAGCGGTGAGGGGAGCGGGGATACGCAGTATTTT. Full variable domain (rest looked up from reference TRBV5-6 and TRBJ2-3): DAGVTQSPTHLIKTRGQQVTLRCSPKSGHDTVSWYQQALGQGPQFIFQYYEEEERQRGNFPDRFSGHQFPNYSSELNVNALLLGDSALYLCASSGEGSGDTQYFGPGTRLTVL.